This T cell receptor (beta chain) comes out of a study of T-cell memory formation after mild COVID-19. A 5'RACE reaction primed in the constant segment made cDNA libraries of TCR alpha and TCR beta, and these carried sample barcodes and UMIs. Via MiXCR, TCRdb re-called the 5' RACE reads, giving one row per CDR3 protein. Of about 430,000 distinct CDR3 sequences listed, more than 15% are singletons. There are 19 residues in the CDR3. Per the germline V gene, CDR1 is SGHNT and CDR2 is YYREEE (reference sequence). V shed 4 bases, J shed 1 base, and the junction held 15 bases outside the gene matches. This TCR was sampled from a man aged 18 to 30 who had mild COVID-19 (a few samples of this study predate the infection). Cell type and time point are not known. V and J are TRBV5-4 and TRBJ2-3, with 10 bases lining up with TRBD2. Sequencing input: PBMCs or a T cell subset sorted from them (not recorded which). The CDR3 coding sequence is TGTGCCAGCAGCGGAGTACGACTGGGAGCGGGGGGGCGCACAGATACGCAGTATTTT. It specifies CASSGVRLGAGGRTDTQYF.